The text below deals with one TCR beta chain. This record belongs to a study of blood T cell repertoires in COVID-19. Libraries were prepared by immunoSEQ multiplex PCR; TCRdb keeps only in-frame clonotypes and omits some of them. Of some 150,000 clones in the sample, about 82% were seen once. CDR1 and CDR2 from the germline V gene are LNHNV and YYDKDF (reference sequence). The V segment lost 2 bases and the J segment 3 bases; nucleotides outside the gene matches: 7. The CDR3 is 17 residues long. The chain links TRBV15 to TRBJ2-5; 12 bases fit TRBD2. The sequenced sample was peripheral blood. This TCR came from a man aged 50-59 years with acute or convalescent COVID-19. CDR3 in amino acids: CATSRLLAGGRKETQYF. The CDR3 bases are TGTGCCACCAGCAGATTGCTAGCGGGGGGGCGGAAAGAGACCCAGTACTTC.